This record covers a single T cell receptor (beta chain). This specimen belongs to a study of T cell clonotyping in hematopoietic cell transplantation. Germline CDR1 and CDR2: MNHEY and SVGAGI. The CDR3 length is 15 residues. Trimming cost V 2 bases and J 4 bases, with 15 bases left between them. TCRdb's table, derived via immunoSEQ multiplex PCR, lists solely in-frame clones and lacks some. Counted here are over 25,000 clones, about 83% occurring once; the ten biggest clones make up under 8%. Time point meaning: recipient sample about 28 days before transplant, after cytoreduction. The starting material was peripheral blood mononuclear cells, obtained before stem cell transplant. V and J are TRBV6-5 and TRBJ2-7; perhaps TRBD2 as D (7 bases). This sequence originates from a woman under 40 with chronic myeloid leukemia. Some clones in this sample may be carry-over from other donors' samples. CDR3 protein: CASSYKGGRIYEQYF. DNA for the CDR3: TGTGCCAGCAGTTACAAGGGGGGGCGCATTTACGAGCAGTACTTC.